Below, 7 T cell receptor beta chains from the same sample are listed, as sequenced in a study of spatial heterogeneity in lung cancer. Time point in this sample: sample taken at primary tumor resection. TCRdb itself ran the 5' RACE reads through MiXCR, one entry per CDR3 protein. The table lists 40,000 to 55,000 distinct CDR3 sequences, roughly 15% of them singletons, with about 55% in the top ten. Sequencing was performed on PBMCs, taken at surgery. These receptors were taken from a male donor with early-stage non-small cell lung cancer.

The chain uses TRBV7-9 and TRBJ1-2, with D uncertain. The CDR3 is 14 residues long. V dropped 0 bases and J dropped 1 base, with 6 bases sitting between them. Germline V lookup: CDR1 SEHNR, CDR2 FQNEAQ (reference sequence). The CDR3 DNA reads TGTGCCAGCAGCTTAGCCCTCTTTAACTATGGCTACACCTTC. The encoded protein is CASSLALFNYGYTF.

This clonotype came up many times. V is TRBV7-9 and J is TRBJ2-1; 12 bases are shared with TRBD2. The CDR3 contains 16 residues. CDR1 and CDR2 from the germline V gene are SEHNR and FQNEAQ (reference sequence). The V and J ends lost 3 bases and 4 bases, in that order; junction bases with no gene match: 4. The CDR3 nucleotides read TGTGCCAGCAGCTTGGCTAGCGGGGGGGTATACAATGAGCAGTTCTTC. This encodes CASSLASGGVYNEQFF.

J is TRBJ2-3 and V is TRBV12-3 or TRBV12-4; 8 bases map to TRBD2. The junction had 5 bases not matched to a gene; V was cut back by 5 bases and J by 4 bases. CDR3 size: 14 residues. The CDR3 nucleotides are TGTGCCAGCAGTCGCAGCGGGGGCGCAGATACGCAGTATTTT. Encoded protein: CASSRSGGADTQYF.

The chain employs TRBV12-3 or TRBV12-4 and TRBJ1-1, with a weak D call TRBD1 (5 bases). V lost 1 base to trimming and J lost 5 bases, with 20 bases between them. CDR3 size: 17 residues. CDR3 sequence: CASSLDAGHTGGTEAFF. CDR3 DNA sequence: TGTGCCAGCAGTTTAGATGCGGGGCACACCGGAGGGACTGAAGCTTTCTTT.

This clonotype was found a few times. The chain has TRBV10-1 and TRBJ2-5, with TRBD1 as a possible D gene (6 bases). Deletions cut 4 bases from V and 4 bases from J, with 10 bases between. Germline CDR1 reads WNHNN; CDR2 reads SYGVQD (reference sequence). The CDR3 has 13 amino acids. The CDR3: CASSGGHRETQYF. CDR3 in DNA: TGCGCCAGCAGTGGGGGACACCGAGAGACCCAGTACTTC.

V and J are TRBV10-1 and TRBJ2-7; 12 bases match TRBD2. The CDR3 extends over 16 amino acids. V dropped 3 bases and J dropped 5; count of bases not matched to a gene: 8. The germline V gene encodes CDR1 WNHNN and CDR2 SYGVQD (reference sequence). The CDR3 loop is CASSDHEGLAGHEQYF. The DNA for the CDR3 is TGCGCCAGCAGTGACCACGAAGGACTAGCGGGGCACGAGCAGTACTTC.

This chain joins TRBV5-1 and TRBJ2-6; D unresolved. V lost 1 base and J lost 0, with 5 bases in between. This CDR3 is built from 15 residues. The germline gives CDR1 SGHRS, CDR2 YFSETQ. CDR3 coding DNA: TGCGCCAGCAGCTTGTCGAGCTCTGGGGCCAACGTCCTGACTTTC. This sequence encodes CASSLSSSGANVLTF.